A single TCR beta chain is shown here with its context. As yet, its antigen is unknown. The ends were cut back, 5 bases at V and 0 bases at J, with 10 bases in the middle. Looked up from germline, CDR1 is MDHEN and CDR2 is SYDVKM. The CDR3 length is 15 residues. The source of the sample is a study of shared clonotypes between healthy human individuals. Deep was the level at which the assay was run. Each unsorted PBMC replicate got 300 ng genomic DNA, roughly 30,000 genomes. Here immunoSEQ multiplex PCR was the method, and the copy in TCRdb shows in-frame clones only, minus some. The sample contains 450,000 to 500,000 clones, roughly 80% of which appear only once. Study-wide findings and caveats: There were few donors, and this limited the genetic and exposure-history diversity represented.

This chain links TRBV28 with TRBJ2-2; tentatively, D is TRBD1 (5 bases). The sequencing input was PBMCs. The clonotype was recovered from a woman in her 40s in good health. Some clones in this sample may be carry-over from other donors' samples. DNA for the CDR3: TGTGCCAGCAGTCCTTGGACACCGAACACCGGGGAGCTGTTTTTT. This codes for CASSPWTPNTGELFF.